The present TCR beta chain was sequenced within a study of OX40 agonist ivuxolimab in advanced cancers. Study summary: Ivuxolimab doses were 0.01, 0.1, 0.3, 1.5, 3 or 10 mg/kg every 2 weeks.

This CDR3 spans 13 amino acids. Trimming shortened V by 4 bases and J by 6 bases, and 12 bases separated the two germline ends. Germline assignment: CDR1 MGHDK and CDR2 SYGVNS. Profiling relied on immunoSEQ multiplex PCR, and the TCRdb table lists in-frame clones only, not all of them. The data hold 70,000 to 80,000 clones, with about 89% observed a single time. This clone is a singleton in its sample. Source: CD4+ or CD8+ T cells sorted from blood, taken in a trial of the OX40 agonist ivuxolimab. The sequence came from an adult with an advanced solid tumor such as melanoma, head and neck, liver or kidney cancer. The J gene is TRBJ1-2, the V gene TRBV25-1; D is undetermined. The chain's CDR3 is CASSVHRTDGYTF. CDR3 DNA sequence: TGTGCCAGCAGTGTCCACCGGACGGATGGCTACACCTTC.